This entry concerns a single T cell receptor (beta chain). This record belongs to a study of blood T cell repertoires in COVID-19. The wider study: Spain, Italy and the United States supplied samples that represented acute and convalescent COVID-19. Sources were T cells, B-cell-depleted T cells, or PBMCs; the material itself was cDNA or gDNA.

V lost 2 bases to trimming and J lost 3 bases; unmatched junction nucleotides: 3. This CDR3 spans 16 amino acids. Germline loops: CDR1 MNHNY, CDR2 SVGAGI (reference sequence). Enrolled through a virtual design, the participants were between about 18 and 100 years of age and came from 24 US areas. Methods used by the authors: Counts of nucleated cells, estimated from reference gene primer amplification, were obtained. Measured with immunoSEQ multiplex PCR; TCRdb has only the in-frame clones, and not every one. V and J calls and clone size are as listed in that table; D and trimming were resolved from the DNA. The data show about 180,000 clones, roughly three quarters seen once.

The sequence was obtained from a man aged 60 to 69 who had been exposed to COVID-19. The J gene is TRBJ2-1, the V gene TRBV6-6, with 11 bases fitting TRBD2. Input material: PBMCs or T cells enriched from blood (not recorded which). The DNA of the CDR3 is TGTGCCAGCAGTTACGGGCTAGCGGGAGGCTACAATGAGCAGTTCTTC. The encoded protein is CASSYGLAGGYNEQFF.